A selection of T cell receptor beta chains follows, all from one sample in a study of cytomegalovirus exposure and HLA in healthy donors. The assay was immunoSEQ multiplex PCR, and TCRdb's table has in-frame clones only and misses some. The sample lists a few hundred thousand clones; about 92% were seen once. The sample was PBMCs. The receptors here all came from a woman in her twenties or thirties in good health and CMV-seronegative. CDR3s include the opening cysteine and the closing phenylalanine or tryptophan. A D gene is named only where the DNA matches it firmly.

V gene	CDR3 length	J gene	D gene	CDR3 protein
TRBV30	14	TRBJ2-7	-	CAWNGRAPGSEQYF
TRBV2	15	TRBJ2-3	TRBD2	CASRRLAGSTDTQYF
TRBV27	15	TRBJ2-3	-	CASTSLEEGTDTQYF
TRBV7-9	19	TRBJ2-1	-	CASSHRERRRSGFYNEQFF
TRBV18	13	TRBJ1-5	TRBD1	CASSPDRGQAQHF
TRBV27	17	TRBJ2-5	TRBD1	CASSFGKQGAAEETQYF
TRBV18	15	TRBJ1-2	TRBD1	CASSQETGADYGYTF
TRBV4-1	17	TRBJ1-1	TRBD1	CASSQTTGTGTGTEAFF
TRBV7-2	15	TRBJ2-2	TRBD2	CASRLAGVGTGELFF
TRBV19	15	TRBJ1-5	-	CASSSPAASDQPQHF
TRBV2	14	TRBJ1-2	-	CASSEGDLRDGYTF
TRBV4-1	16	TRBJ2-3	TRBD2	CASRLGTSGITDTQYF
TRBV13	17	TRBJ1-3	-	CASSLAGTRISGNTIYF
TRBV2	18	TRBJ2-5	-	CASSVDRALAATSETQYF
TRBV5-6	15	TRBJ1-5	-	CASSTGTESNQPQHF
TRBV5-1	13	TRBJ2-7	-	CASSLGDGYEQYF
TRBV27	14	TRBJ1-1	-	CASSPQGSYTEAFF
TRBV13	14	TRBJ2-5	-	CASSPYGRGETQYF
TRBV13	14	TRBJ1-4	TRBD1	CASSHRGMNEKLFF
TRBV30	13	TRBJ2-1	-	CAWNSYIYNEQFF
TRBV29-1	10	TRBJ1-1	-	CSVGITEAFF
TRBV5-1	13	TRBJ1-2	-	CASSLADYYGYTF
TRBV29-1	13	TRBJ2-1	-	CSVRGGLYNEQFF